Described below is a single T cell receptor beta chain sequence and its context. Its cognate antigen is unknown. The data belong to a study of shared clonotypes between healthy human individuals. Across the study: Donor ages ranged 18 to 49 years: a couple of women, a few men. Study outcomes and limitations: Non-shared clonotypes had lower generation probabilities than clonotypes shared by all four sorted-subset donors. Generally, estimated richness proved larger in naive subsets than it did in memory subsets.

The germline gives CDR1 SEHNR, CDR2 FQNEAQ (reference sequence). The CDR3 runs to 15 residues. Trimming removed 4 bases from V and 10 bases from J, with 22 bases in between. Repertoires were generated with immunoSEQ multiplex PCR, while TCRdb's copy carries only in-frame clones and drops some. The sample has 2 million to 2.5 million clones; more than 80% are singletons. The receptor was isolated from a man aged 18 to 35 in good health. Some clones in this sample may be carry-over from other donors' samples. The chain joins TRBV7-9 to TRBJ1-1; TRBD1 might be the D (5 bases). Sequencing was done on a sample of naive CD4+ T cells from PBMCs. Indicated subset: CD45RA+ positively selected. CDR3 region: CASSSYGRVYRGAFF. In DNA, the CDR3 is TGTGCCAGCAGCTCCTACGGCAGGGTCTATAGGGGAGCTTTCTTT.